This TCR beta chain derives from a study of blood T cell repertoires in COVID-19. Background on the study: The United States, Italy and Spain were the sources of the acute and convalescent COVID-19 samples. From T cells, B-cell-depleted T cells, or PBMCs came the material, which was cDNA or gDNA.

Profiled with immunoSEQ multiplex PCR; TCRdb holds only in-frame clones, not every one. The table has under 200,000 clones, 75% to 90% seen once. Germline trimming cut 3 bases from V and 8 bases from J; bases unmatched to any gene: 6. Germline V CDR1 and CDR2: SGHNT, YENEEA. CDR3 length equals 14 residues. Sequencing used peripheral blood. The origin of this receptor is a woman of 80 years or more with active or convalescent COVID-19. This sequence joins TRBV11-3 and TRBJ2-1, with 8 bases fitting TRBD2. Here the CDR3 DNA reads TGTGCCAGCAGCTTTTCGGGGGGGCAGGATGAGCAGTTCTTC. This sequence encodes CASSFSGGQDEQFF.